This TCR beta chain was observed in a study of blood T cell repertoires in COVID-19 (TCRdb year 2020). In terms of the full investigation: Samples from collaborators originated in the United States, Italy and Spain and spanned both the acute and convalescent phases of COVID-19. The repertoires were released in a freely available public database intended as a resource for research on the immune response to SARS-CoV-2. The dataset comprised deeply sampled blood TCRbeta repertoires from subjects exposed to, actively infected with, or recovered from COVID-19. The sample metadata nearly always contained a de-identified subject ID, COVID-19 status, age in years and sex. Samples were obtained from the ongoing ImmuneRACE study (first 160 participants) and from 1,254 subjects provided by 6 global collaborators. HLA class I and class II types, where available, came from metadata supplied by the sample provider rather than from assay-based typing. The material from the prospective study consisted of cDNA or gDNA derived from T cells, B-cell-depleted T cells, or PBMCs.

Sequences SGDLS (CDR1) and YYNGEE (CDR2) are obtained from the germline V gene. The CDR3 runs 16 amino acids, cysteine and phenylalanine included. The CDR3 DNA has 48 bases and is translated from base 1. Between the V and J ends, shortened by 0 bases and 3 bases respectively, the junction contains 13 bases. Here is what the overall study found, with its caveats: How much clinical and demographic metadata was included differed by source and by participant, and the metadata was provided uncurated.

Concerning this clone: No cognate antigen has been identified for it. One base away there is no much larger clone; base qualities are not given.

The immunoSEQ Assay, a bias-controlled multiplex PCR, was used to amplify TCRbeta CDR3 regions from genomic DNA. The paper's processing steps were these. Nucleated cell counts per sample were estimated from amplification of reference gene primers within the assay. To quantify the absolute abundance of each unique TCRbeta CDR3 rearrangement, sequence reads were collapsed and filtered. For each sample, productive Simpson clonality was calculated as the square root of Simpson's diversity index across productive rearrangements. This immuneACCESS table, as held by TCRdb, lists in-frame sequences with V and J called but not all clones. Of the missing ones, under half trace to an unresolved V gene in checked studies; the others have no known cause. V and J calls and clone size are as listed in that table; D and trimming were resolved from the DNA. Recorded for this sample are about 150,000 clones; 86% of them occurred a single time. The ten largest clones take up around 4.5% of the sample.

Participants in the prospective study were enrolled through a virtual design, were aged roughly 18 to 100 years, and lived in 24 United States geographic areas. In the prospective study, participants were assigned to cohorts based on the clinical history participants reported in a screening survey and a study questionnaire. For ImmuneRACE Cohort 3, a participant was defined as recovered based on two consecutive negative NP/OP PCR tests, clearance by a healthcare professional, or resolution of symptoms. In the prospective study, whole blood, serum and a nasopharyngeal or oropharyngeal swab were collected from each participant by mobile phlebotomists. Over a roughly two-month period, participants in the prospective study had the option of providing additional blood draws and questionnaires. Prospective study blood samples were shipped either frozen or at room temperature before DNA extraction.

The V and J genes are TRBV9 and TRBJ2-1; the D segment could be TRBD2, given 5 matching bases. This sequence was found in a middle-aged man who had recovered from COVID-19. The specimen sequenced was PBMCs or T cells enriched from blood (not recorded which). CDR3 reads: CASSVVGGELYNEQFF. The DNA reads as follows: TGTGCCAGCAGCGTAGTAGGAGGTGAGCTCTACAATGAGCAGTTCTTC.